This T cell receptor (beta chain) was sequenced for a study of beta chain features in type 1 diabetes. Study findings and constraints: Moderate but significant shortening of TCRB CDR3s was recorded in all four CD4+ subsets from Type 1 diabetes patients.

Since all of the isolated RNA was reverse transcribed, expressed TCRB transcripts were what got sequenced. Assay: immunoSEQ multiplex PCR; the TCRdb copy retains only in-frame clones and omits some. Among about 340,000 clones listed, roughly 13% were seen once. Concerning this clone itself: Its matching antigen is unknown.

This sequence was found in a young woman with type 1 diabetes. Material: naive CD4+ T cells from blood.

The CDR3 bases are TGCGCCAGCAGCTTGGGAGGGAGGGATCAGCCCCAGCATTTT. Its protein product is CASSLGGRDQPQHF. The chain has TRBV5-1 and TRBJ1-5; D gene ambiguous. V dropped 0 bases and J dropped 5 bases, with 9 bases sitting between them. The CDR3 is 14 amino acids. The germline CDR1 and CDR2 sequences are SGHRS and YFSETQ.